This T cell receptor (beta chain) was sequenced during a study of blood T cell repertoires in COVID-19. The wider study: From T cells, B-cell-depleted T cells, or PBMCs came the material, which was cDNA or gDNA.

The CDR3 is 18 residues long. Germline V lookup: CDR1 LGHNA, CDR2 YSLEER. V shed 1 base, J shed 7 bases, and the junction held 18 bases outside the gene matches. This clone was seen more than once but under ten times. Profiling relied on immunoSEQ multiplex PCR, and the TCRdb table lists in-frame clones only, not all of them. The table has more than 75,000 clones, around 80% seen once. The TCR comes from a man in his sixties with acute or convalescent COVID-19. The chain employs TRBV4-3 and TRBJ1-2; 7 bases are shared with TRBD1. Sequencing input: peripheral blood. The CDR3 bases are TGCGCCAGCAGCCAAGGGATAGGGACAGCTGCTATTTTCGCTGGCTACACCTTC. Its protein product is CASSQGIGTAAIFAGYTF.